The T cell receptor (beta chain) under discussion was sequenced for a study of human T cells and chemical hapten exposure. The time point: pre-sensitization, week 0. Treatment of the sample: therapeutic diphenylcyclopropenone sensitization with weekly scalp DPC. Each donor was an alopecia patient between 18 and 70 years of age who qualified for DPC. This clonotype was seen a handful of times. One entry per CDR3 protein, called by TCRdb with MiXCR from the RACE reads. Among about 250,000 distinct CDR3 sequences, approximately 7.5% were seen once, and the ten largest hold around 1.2%. This CDR3 has 15 amino acids. Germline V gene lookup returns CDR1 MGHRA and CDR2 YSYEKL. Germline trimming cut 1 base from V and 6 bases from J; bases unmatched to any gene: 6.

The V gene is TRBV4-1, the J gene TRBJ2-7; 10 bases line up with TRBD1. This specimen was whole blood, taken in connection with sensitization to the hapten diphenylcyclopropenone (DPC). The TCR originated in a young man with alopecia areata. Some clones in this sample may be carry-over from other donors' samples. DNA of the CDR3: TGCGCCAGCAGCCAAGCGGGACAGGGGATATTCGAGCAGTACTTC. It specifies CASSQAGQGIFEQYF.